The rows below give T cell receptor beta chains drawn from one sample of a study of blood T cell repertoires in COVID-19. Assay used: immunoSEQ multiplex PCR; TCRdb lists only in-frame clones, some missing. The sample records around 200,000 clones, roughly nine tenths being singletons. Sequenced sample: PBMCs or T cells enriched from blood (not recorded which). The receptors here all came from a woman in her forties with acute COVID-19. Each CDR3 is given with its conserved first and last residue. The order of the fields is clone size, V gene, J gene, D gene, CDR3 DNA, CDR3 protein. The D gene is left open where the match is weak. Not every row has a clone size; where given, it reads once, few, many or a size class.

NA	TRBV7-6	TRBJ2-2	TRBD2	TGTGCCAGCGGACGACTAGCGGGAGTTGCCGGGGAGCTGTTTTTT	CASGRLAGVAGELFF
NA	TRBV4-3	TRBJ1-2	TRBD1	TGCGCCAGCAGCCAACGGACAGGGGGCGAAGGTGGCTACACCTTC	CASSQRTGGEGGYTF
NA	TRBV19	TRBJ1-5	TRBD1	TGTGCCAGTAGTACGACAGGGATGGATCAGCCCCAGCATTTT	CASSTTGMDQPQHF
NA	TRBV4-2	TRBJ2-1	NA	TGTGCCAGCAGCCAAAAACCATGGACGGGAGAGCAGTTCTTC	CASSQKPWTGEQFF
NA	TRBV3-1/TRBV3-2	TRBJ2-3	NA	TGTGCCAGCAGCCAAGATTACGAGGGCCGAGATACGCAGTATTTT	CASSQDYEGRDTQYF
NA	TRBV5-6	TRBJ1-2	TRBD1	TGTGCCAGCAGCCCGACAGGGCTCGACTATGGCTACACCTTC	CASSPTGLDYGYTF
NA	TRBV5-5	TRBJ1-4	NA	TGTGCCAGCAGCCCTGGGGCCACAGTTAATGAAAAACTGTTTTTT	CASSPGATVNEKLFF
NA	TRBV3-1/TRBV3-2	TRBJ2-1	TRBD2	TGTGCCAGCAGCCACCGGACTAGCGGGAGTGCCGGTGAGCAGTTCTTC	CASSHRTSGSAGEQFF
NA	TRBV3-1/TRBV3-2	TRBJ1-2	TRBD1	TGTGCCAGCAGCCAGGACGGACAGGGGGGAGGCTACACCTTC	CASSQDGQGGGYTF
once	TRBV20-1	TRBJ2-7	NA	TGCAGTACCCACAGGGTCTACGAGCAGTACTTC	CSTHRVYEQYF
NA	TRBV5-1	TRBJ2-1	NA	TGCGCCAGCAGCTTGGCCGGGGTTAAGGAGCAGTTCTTC	CASSLAGVKEQFF
NA	TRBV11-2	TRBJ2-2	NA	TGTGCCAGCAGCTTAGACCATCCTAGTCTCAGGGCCGGGGAGCTGTTTTTT	CASSLDHPSLRAGELFF
NA	TRBV2	TRBJ2-5	NA	TGTGCCAGCAGTGAACCGGGGATCGACCAAGAGACCCAGTACTTC	CASSEPGIDQETQYF
once	TRBV5-6	TRBJ1-2	NA	TGTGCCAGCAGCGATGAGCGTTCAGGGGCGTACTATGGCTACACCTTC	CASSDERSGAYYGYTF
NA	TRBV28	TRBJ2-1	TRBD2	TGTGCCAGCAGTTCTCCGGGACTAGCGGGTAGAAAGTTCTTC	CASSSPGLAGRKFF
NA	TRBV5-8	TRBJ1-1	NA	TGTGCCAGCACCCCATCACCTACGAACACTGAAGCTTTCTTT	CASTPSPTNTEAFF
NA	TRBV6-5	TRBJ2-3	NA	TGTGCCAGCAGGCGGACAGTAGATACGCAGTATTTT	CASRRTVDTQYF
NA	TRBV9	TRBJ1-2	NA	TGTGCCAGCAGCGTAAGCCCGGCAGGGCAGAACTATGGCTACACCTTC	CASSVSPAGQNYGYTF
NA	TRBV6-5	TRBJ2-5	NA	TGTGCCAGCAGTTTACGACGGACAGCCGACCAAGAGACCCAGTACTTC	CASSLRRTADQETQYF
NA	TRBV3-1/TRBV3-2	TRBJ1-2	NA	TGTGCCAGCAGCCTGATGTGGGAGTCGGGATACTATGGCTACACCTTC	CASSLMWESGYYGYTF
NA	TRBV19	TRBJ1-2	NA	TGTGCCAGCAACAACCCGGGGGTCTGGGGCTACACCTTC	CASNNPGVWGYTF
once	TRBV6-2/TRBV6-3	TRBJ2-7	TRBD2	TGTGCCAGCAGTCACGTCCGGGGAGGGAGCGAGCAGTACTTC	CASSHVRGGSEQYF
NA	TRBV5-1	TRBJ2-1	TRBD1	TGCGCCAGCAGCTTAGACAGGGGGCTAAATGAGCAGTTCTTC	CASSLDRGLNEQFF
NA	TRBV6-2/TRBV6-3	TRBJ2-7	NA	TGTGCCAGCAGTTCGGCGGGCTCCTACGAGCAGTACTTC	CASSSAGSYEQYF
NA	TRBV4-1	TRBJ1-1	TRBD1	TGCGCCAGCAGCCATAGACAGGGGGCATACACTGAAGCTTTCTTT	CASSHRQGAYTEAFF
NA	TRBV18	TRBJ1-1	NA	TGTGCCAGCTCCCTTTACACATTAAGTTCGGGGGACGCTGAAGCTTTCTTT	CASSLYTLSSGDAEAFF
NA	TRBV5-1	TRBJ1-1	TRBD1	TGCGCCAGCAGCACACAGGGGGGCATGAACACTGAAGCTTTCTTT	CASSTQGGMNTEAFF
NA	TRBV2	TRBJ2-7	TRBD1	TGTGCCAGCAGTGGAGCGGACAGGGGGCTTTACGAGCAGTACTTC	CASSGADRGLYEQYF
NA	TRBV6-5	TRBJ1-1	NA	TGTGCCAGCAGTTACTCCCGGGAGAACACTGAAGCTTTCTTT	CASSYSRENTEAFF
NA	TRBV5-3	TRBJ2-7	TRBD2	TGTGCCAGAAGCCCCTGTGGTCTAGCGGGAGTCTACGAGCAGTACTTC	CARSPCGLAGVYEQYF
NA	TRBV19	TRBJ1-1	NA	TGTGCCAGTAGTTTTGCCAGGCCCCCTTATCTGAACACTGAAGCTTTCTTT	CASSFARPPYLNTEAFF
NA	TRBV29-1	TRBJ2-5	NA	TGCAGCGCCCGGGACTCCGCCCAAGAGACCCAGTACTTC	CSARDSAQETQYF
NA	TRBV25-1	TRBJ1-2	TRBD1	TGTGCCAGCTGGGGGACGGGACAGGGGCATGGCTACACCTTC	CASWGTGQGHGYTF
many	TRBV5-1	TRBJ2-1	NA	TGCGCCAGCAGCTTTGTCCGGAACAGTGAGCAGTTCTTC	CASSFVRNSEQFF
NA	TRBV9	TRBJ1-2	NA	TGTGCCAGCAGCGCGGGAGGGAGGGACTATGGCTACACCTTC	CASSAGGRDYGYTF
NA	TRBV6-1	TRBJ2-7	TRBD1	TGTGCCAGCAGTGAAGCAAGACAGGGCCGCGACGAGCAGTACTTC	CASSEARQGRDEQYF
NA	TRBV3-1/TRBV3-2	TRBJ1-2	NA	TGTGCCAGCAGCCAAGAAGGGGTGGCCAACTATGGCTACACCTTC	CASSQEGVANYGYTF
few	TRBV2	TRBJ1-5	NA	TGTGCCAGCTGCGGGGTGGCTGGTAATCAGCCCCAGCATTTT	CASCGVAGNQPQHF
NA	TRBV28	TRBJ2-7	TRBD2	TGTGCCACTCGGAGCGGGGGCTTCTACGAGCAGTACTTC	CATRSGGFYEQYF
NA	TRBV2	TRBJ2-4	NA	TGTGCCAGCAGGCAGGGCGCCAAAAACATTCAGTACTTC	CASRQGAKNIQYF
NA	TRBV25-1	TRBJ2-5	TRBD1	TGTGCCAGCCGACCCGACAGGGGGGGAGGAGAGACCCAGTACTTC	CASRPDRGGGETQYF
NA	TRBV5-1	TRBJ1-2	NA	TGCGCCAGCAGCTTGCGGGGGCGGGAGAAGTATGGCTACACCTTC	CASSLRGREKYGYTF
NA	TRBV14	TRBJ1-2	NA	TGTGCCAGCAGCCAAGAGGGCGGCGGGGCAGCTAACTATGGCTACACCTTC	CASSQEGGGAANYGYTF
once	TRBV3-1/TRBV3-2	TRBJ2-5	TRBD2	TGTGCCAGCAGCCAACCGACGGGACTAGCGGGAGAAGAGACCCAGTACTTC	CASSQPTGLAGEETQYF
NA	TRBV19	TRBJ1-1	NA	TGTGCCAGTCAGGGGCGGGCGAACACTGAAGCTTTCTTT	CASQGRANTEAFF
NA	TRBV6-5	TRBJ2-1	NA	TGTGCCAGCAGCCTCTACAATGAGCAGTTCTTC	CASSLYNEQFF
NA	TRBV19	TRBJ2-7	TRBD2	TGTGCCAGTAGCGGACTAGCGGGAGGGCCGGGGGAGCAGTACTTC	CASSGLAGGPGEQYF
NA	TRBV19	TRBJ2-7	TRBD1	TGTGCCAGTAGTATAGCCCCCCAGGGGGAGTACGAGCAGTACTTC	CASSIAPQGEYEQYF
NA	TRBV10-3	TRBJ2-5	TRBD1	TGTGCCACCGCCCGGGGACAGCAAGAGACCCAGTACTTC	CATARGQQETQYF
NA	TRBV29-1	TRBJ2-7	NA	TGCAGCGTGCCAGGGGCTAGCTCCTACGAGCAGTACTTC	CSVPGASSYEQYF
NA	TRBV7-6	TRBJ2-1	TRBD2	TGTGCCAGCAGCTTTAGGGCTAGCGGGAGTTTGGAGCAGTTCTTC	CASSFRASGSLEQFF
once	TRBV2	TRBJ2-7	TRBD2	TGTGCCAGCAGCTTAAGCGGGGGAGGGCTCTACGAGCAGTACTTC	CASSLSGGGLYEQYF
NA	TRBV5-1	TRBJ1-2	TRBD1	TGCGCCAGCAGCCCGGGACAGCGCTATGGCTACACCTTC	CASSPGQRYGYTF
NA	TRBV9	TRBJ2-7	NA	TGTGCCAGCAGCGTAGCTCCTATTCGGGACTCCTCCTACGAGCAGTACTTC	CASSVAPIRDSSYEQYF
NA	TRBV4-1	TRBJ2-1	TRBD2	TGCGCCAGCAGCCAAGTCGCTAGCGGGAGTAATGAGCAGTTCTTC	CASSQVASGSNEQFF
NA	TRBV20-1	TRBJ2-7	NA	TGCAGTGCTAGTCCGGTTGGGGGGACCTCCTCCTACGAGCAGTACTTC	CSASPVGGTSSYEQYF
NA	TRBV7-9	TRBJ2-1	NA	TGTGCCAGCAGCCTGTCGTCGGATGAGCAGTTCTTC	CASSLSSDEQFF